This T cell receptor (beta chain) appears in the sequencing data of a study of CD8 T cells in ankylosing spondylitis. This clonotype was seen at least ten times. Libraries of TCR beta came from quantitative 5'-RACE with molecular barcodes. TCRdb processed the 5' RACE reads anew with MiXCR; each CDR3 protein has one entry. The data contain fewer than 250,000 distinct CDR3 sequences, 10% of them singletons. Germline-derived CDR1 and CDR2 are PRHDT and FYEKMQ (reference sequence). The CDR3 spans 16 residues. V lost 6 bases, J lost 5 bases, and 10 bases stayed unmatched. The source is a male donor with ankylosing spondylitis or in good health (not recorded which). The sequenced sample consisted of blood, either unsorted or a sorted T cell fraction (not recorded which). The J gene is TRBJ1-1, the V gene TRBV13; TRBD1 agrees at 12 bases. In DNA, the CDR3 is TGTGCCAGCAGACACGGGACAGGGGGCGCGGTTACTGAAGCTTTCTTT. It yields the protein CASRHGTGGAVTEAFF. Filled out from reference TRBV13 and TRBJ1-1, the complete variable domain reads AAGVIQSPRHLIKEKRETATLKCYPIPRHDTVYWYQQGPGQDPQFLISFYEKMQSDKGSIPDRFSAQQFSDYHSELNMSSLELGDSALYFCASRHGTGGAVTEAFFGQGTRLTVV.